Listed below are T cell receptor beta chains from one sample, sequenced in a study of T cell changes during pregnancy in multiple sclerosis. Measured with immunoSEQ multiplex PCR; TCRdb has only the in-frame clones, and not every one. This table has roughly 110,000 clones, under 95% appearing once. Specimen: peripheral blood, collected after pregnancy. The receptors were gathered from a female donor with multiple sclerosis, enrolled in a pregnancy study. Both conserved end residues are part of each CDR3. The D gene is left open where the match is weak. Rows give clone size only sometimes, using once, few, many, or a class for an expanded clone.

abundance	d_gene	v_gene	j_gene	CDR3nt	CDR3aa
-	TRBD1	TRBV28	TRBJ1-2	TGTGCCAGCAGTTCAGGGGGCTATGGCTACACCTTC	CASSSGGYGYTF
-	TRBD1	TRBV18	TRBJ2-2	TGTGCCAGCTCACAGACAGGGGCACCGGCCGGGGAGCTGTTTTTT	CASSQTGAPAGELFF
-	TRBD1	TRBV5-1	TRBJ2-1	TGCGCCAGCAGACAGACAGGGGCAAATGAGCAGTTCTTC	CASRQTGANEQFF
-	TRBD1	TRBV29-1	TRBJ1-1	TGCAGCGTTGGAAACAGGGGGCCGGCTTTCTTT	CSVGNRGPAFF
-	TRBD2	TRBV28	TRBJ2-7	TGTGCCAGCAGTCCTGGACTAGCGGGATCATACGAGCAGTACTTC	CASSPGLAGSYEQYF
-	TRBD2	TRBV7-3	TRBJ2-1	TGTGCCAGCAGCTTAACGCGGACTAGCGGTAACAATGAGCAGTTCTTC	CASSLTRTSGNNEQFF
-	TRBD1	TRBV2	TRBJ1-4	TGTGCCAGTTCTCCGGACAGGGGGCCTGAAAAACTGTTTTTT	CASSPDRGPEKLFF
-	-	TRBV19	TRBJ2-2	TGTGCCTCAAAAGCGTGGGACACCGGGGAGCTGTTTTTT	CASKAWDTGELFF
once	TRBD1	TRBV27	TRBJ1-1	TGTGCCAGCAGTTCCAGACAGGGATATGGGATGAACACTGAAGCTTTCTTT	CASSSRQGYGMNTEAFF
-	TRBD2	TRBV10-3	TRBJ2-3	TGTGCCTCCGGGACTAGCGGGAGACCAGATACGCAGTATTTT	CASGTSGRPDTQYF
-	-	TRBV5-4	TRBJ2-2	TGTGCCAGCAGCTTGGCGGGAATGAACACCGGGGAGCTGTTTTTT	CASSLAGMNTGELFF
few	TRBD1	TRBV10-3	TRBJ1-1	TGTGCCTCGGGAACAGGGGGTCTTACTGAAGCTTTCTTT	CASGTGGLTEAFF
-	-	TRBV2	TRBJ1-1	TGTGCCAGCAGTGTCACTGACACTGAAGCTTTCTTT	CASSVTDTEAFF
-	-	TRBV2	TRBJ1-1	TGTGCCAGCAAGCCCGGAGGGGCGCAGCCAAACACTGAAGCTTTCTTT	CASKPGGAQPNTEAFF
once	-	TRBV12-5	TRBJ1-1	TGTGCTAGTGGTTCCTCAGGGGTGAACACTGAAGCTTTCTTT	CASGSSGVNTEAFF
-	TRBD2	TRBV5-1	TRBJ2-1	TGCGCCAGCAGCTTGCGGACTAGCAATGGCAATGAGCAGTTCTTC	CASSLRTSNGNEQFF
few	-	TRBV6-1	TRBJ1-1	TGTGCCAGCAGCGGGATCTCCTCAGAAGCTTTCTTT	CASSGISSEAFF
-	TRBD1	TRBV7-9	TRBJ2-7	TGTGCCAGCAGCCGGGACAGGAGCTCCTACGAGCAGTACTTC	CASSRDRSSYEQYF
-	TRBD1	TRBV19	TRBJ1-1	TGTGCCAGTACCCCAAACAGGGGGCTGGGCACTGAAGCTTTCTTT	CASTPNRGLGTEAFF
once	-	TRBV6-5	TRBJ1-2	TGTGCCAGCAGTTACCAAGGGACTACTAACTATGGCTACACCTTC	CASSYQGTTNYGYTF
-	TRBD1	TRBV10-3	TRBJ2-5	TGTGCCATCAAGGGGGACAGTGAAGAGACCCAGTACTTC	CAIKGDSEETQYF
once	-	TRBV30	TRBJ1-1	TGTGCCTGGAGTCCGTGGATTGACAGAGAGAACACTGAAGCTTTCTTT	CAWSPWIDRENTEAFF
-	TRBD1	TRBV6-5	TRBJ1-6	TGTGCCAGCAGTTTGGACAGGAGGTTTTCACCCCTCCACTTT	CASSLDRRFSPLHF
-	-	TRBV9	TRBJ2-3	TGTGCCAGCAGCGTAGACGGGAGCACAGATACGCAGTATTTT	CASSVDGSTDTQYF
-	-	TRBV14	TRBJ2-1	TGTGCCAGCAGCCCTCGGGGGGCGGCTAGCGGAAGACCCAATGAGCAGTTCTTC	CASSPRGAASGRPNEQFF
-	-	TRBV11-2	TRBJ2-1	TGTGCCAGCAGCGCAGACCCTAAGGGGGATGAGCAGTTCTTC	CASSADPKGDEQFF
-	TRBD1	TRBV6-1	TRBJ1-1	TGTGCCAGCAGGTCAGGGGGGTACACTGAAGCTTTCTTT	CASRSGGYTEAFF
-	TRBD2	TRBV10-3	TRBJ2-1	TGTGCCATCAGCGACCGGACTAGCGGGATAGTTAACAATGAGCAGTTCTTC	CAISDRTSGIVNNEQFF
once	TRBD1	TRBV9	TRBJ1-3	TGTGCCAGCAGCGCCACGGGACAGGGGGGATCTGGAAACACCATATATTTT	CASSATGQGGSGNTIYF
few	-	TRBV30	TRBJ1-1	TGTGCCTGGGAACAGGCGCGGGGCGCTTTCTTT	CAWEQARGAFF
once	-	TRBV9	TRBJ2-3	TGTGCCAGCAGCGGCGGACACACAGATACGCAGTATTTT	CASSGGHTDTQYF
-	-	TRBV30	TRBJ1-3	TGTGCCTGGAGTTCCAGAAACTCTGGAAACACCATATATTTT	CAWSSRNSGNTIYF
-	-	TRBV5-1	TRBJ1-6	TGCGCCAGCAGCGGGACTGCTACGAGGAATTCACCCCTCCACTTT	CASSGTATRNSPLHF
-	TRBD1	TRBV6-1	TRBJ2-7	TGTGCCAGCAGTGAAGAGACAGGGGGCGCCTACGAGCAGTACTTC	CASSEETGGAYEQYF
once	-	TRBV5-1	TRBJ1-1	TGCACCAGCAGCTTCGGGGATCTGAACACTGAAGCTTTCTTT	CTSSFGDLNTEAFF
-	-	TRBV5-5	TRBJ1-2	TGTGCCAGCAGCTTCGAATACAGGAGTGAAGGCTACACCTTC	CASSFEYRSEGYTF
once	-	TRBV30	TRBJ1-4	TGTGCCTGGAGCAAGCCACTGGGAGCAACTAATGAAAAACTGTTTTTT	CAWSKPLGATNEKLFF
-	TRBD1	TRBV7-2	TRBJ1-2	TGTGCCAGCAGCTCCGACAGGGCCTATGGCTACACCTTC	CASSSDRAYGYTF
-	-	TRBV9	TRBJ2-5	TGTGCCAGCAGCGTAGCTTTGACAGGACAAGAGACCCAGTACTTC	CASSVALTGQETQYF
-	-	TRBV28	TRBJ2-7	TGTGCCAGCAGTTTAAGGGCTAGCCGGCGGGAGCAGTACTTC	CASSLRASRREQYF
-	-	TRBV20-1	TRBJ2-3	TGCAGTGCTAGGGGGGGTACGCAGTATTTT	CSARGGTQYF
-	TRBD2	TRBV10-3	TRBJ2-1	TGTGCCATCAGTCTCGTAGCGGGAGAGGACAATGAGCAGTTCTTC	CAISLVAGEDNEQFF
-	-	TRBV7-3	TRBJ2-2	TGTGCCAGCAGCTTTTTAGTGAACACCGGGGAGCTGTTTTTT	CASSFLVNTGELFF
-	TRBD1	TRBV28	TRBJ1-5	TGTGCCAGCAGTTTCTTACAGGGGGTTAATCAGCCCCAGCATTTT	CASSFLQGVNQPQHF
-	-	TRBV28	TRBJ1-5	TGTGCCAGCAGTTTATCGGTCAAGGGGAGCAATCAGCCCCAGCATTTT	CASSLSVKGSNQPQHF
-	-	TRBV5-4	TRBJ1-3	TGTGCCAGCAGCTTGGACAGGGTCGCTGGAAACACCATATATTTT	CASSLDRVAGNTIYF
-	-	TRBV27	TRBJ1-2	TGTGCCAGCAGTCTCAAGACAGGCACCGGCTACACCTTC	CASSLKTGTGYTF
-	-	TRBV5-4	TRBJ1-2	TGTGCCAGCCCAACTCTAGATGGCTACACCTTC	CASPTLDGYTF
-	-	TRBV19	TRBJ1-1	TGTGCCAGTAGCACAACAGGGATGAACACTGAAGCTTTCTTT	CASSTTGMNTEAFF
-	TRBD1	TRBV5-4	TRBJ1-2	TGTGCCAGCAGCCAAGACAGGGTCTTGACTGGCTACACCTTC	CASSQDRVLTGYTF
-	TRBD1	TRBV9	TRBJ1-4	TGTGCCAGCAGCGCTCCAGCAGGGGGCGCTTCAGAAAAACTGTTTTTT	CASSAPAGGASEKLFF
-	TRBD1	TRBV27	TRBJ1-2	TGTGCCAGCAGTTCTGGGCCGGGACAGCCTTACACTAACTATGGCTACACCTTC	CASSSGPGQPYTNYGYTF
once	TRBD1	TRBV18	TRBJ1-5	TGTGCCAGCTCACCAGGGACAGGGTATGGTCAGCCCCAGCATTTT	CASSPGTGYGQPQHF